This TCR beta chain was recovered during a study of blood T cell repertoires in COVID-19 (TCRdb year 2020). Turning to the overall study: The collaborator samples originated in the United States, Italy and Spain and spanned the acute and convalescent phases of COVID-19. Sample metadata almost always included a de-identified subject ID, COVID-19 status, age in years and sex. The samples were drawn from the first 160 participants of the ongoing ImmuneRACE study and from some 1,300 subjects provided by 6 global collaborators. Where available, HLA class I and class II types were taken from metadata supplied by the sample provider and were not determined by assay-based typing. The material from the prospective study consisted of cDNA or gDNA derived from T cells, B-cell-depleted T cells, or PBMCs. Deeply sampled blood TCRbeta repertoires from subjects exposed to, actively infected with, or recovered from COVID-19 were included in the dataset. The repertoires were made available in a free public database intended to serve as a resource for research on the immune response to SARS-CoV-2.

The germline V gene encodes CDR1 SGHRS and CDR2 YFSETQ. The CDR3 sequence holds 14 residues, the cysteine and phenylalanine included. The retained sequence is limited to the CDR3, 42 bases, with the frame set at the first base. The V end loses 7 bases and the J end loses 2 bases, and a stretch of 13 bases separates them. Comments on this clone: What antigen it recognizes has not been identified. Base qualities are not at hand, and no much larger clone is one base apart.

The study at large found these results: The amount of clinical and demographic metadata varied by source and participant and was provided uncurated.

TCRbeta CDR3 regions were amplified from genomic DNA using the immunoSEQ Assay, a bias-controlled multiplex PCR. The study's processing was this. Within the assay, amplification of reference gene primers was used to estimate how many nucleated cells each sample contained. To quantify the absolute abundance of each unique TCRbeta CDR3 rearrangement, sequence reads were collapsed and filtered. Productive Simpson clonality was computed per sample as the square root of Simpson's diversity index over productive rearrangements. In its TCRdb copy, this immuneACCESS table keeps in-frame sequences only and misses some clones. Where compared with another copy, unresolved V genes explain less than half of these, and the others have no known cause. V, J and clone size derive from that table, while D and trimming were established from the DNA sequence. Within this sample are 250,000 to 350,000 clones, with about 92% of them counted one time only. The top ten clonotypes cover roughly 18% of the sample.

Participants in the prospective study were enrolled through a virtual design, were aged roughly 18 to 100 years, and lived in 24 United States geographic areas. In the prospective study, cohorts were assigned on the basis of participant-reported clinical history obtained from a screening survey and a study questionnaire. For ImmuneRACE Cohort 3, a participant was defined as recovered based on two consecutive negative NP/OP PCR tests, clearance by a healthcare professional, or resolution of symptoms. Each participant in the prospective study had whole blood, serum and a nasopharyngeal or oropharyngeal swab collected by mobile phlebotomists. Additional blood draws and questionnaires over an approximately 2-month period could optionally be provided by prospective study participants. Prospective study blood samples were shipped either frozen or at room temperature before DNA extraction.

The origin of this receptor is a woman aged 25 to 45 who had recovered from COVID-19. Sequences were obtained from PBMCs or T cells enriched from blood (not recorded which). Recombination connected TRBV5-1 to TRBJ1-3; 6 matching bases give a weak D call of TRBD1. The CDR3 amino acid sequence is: CASADRSPGNTIYF. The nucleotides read TGCGCCAGCGCCGACAGGTCGCCTGGAAACACCATATATTTT.